A selection of T cell receptor beta chains follows, all from one sample in a study of T cells in Graves' hyperthyroidism and ophthalmopathy. MiXCR was run by TCRdb on the multiplex PCR reads, yielding one entry per CDR3 protein. The sample consists of around 200,000 distinct CDR3 sequences, over 15% of them appearing once. The sample consisted of blood. All receptors come from a woman in her forties or fifties with Graves' hyperthyroidism. Both conserved end residues are part of each CDR3. The D gene is left open where the match is weak. Where a row states a size, it is once, few, many or the class of an expanded clone; other rows omit it.

clone size | J gene | D gene | V gene | CDR3 DNA | CDR3 protein
few | TRBJ2-7 | NA | TRBV4-2 | TGTGCCAGCAGCCAAGTTGTAGGGGGGGGGGCCGGCGAGCAGTACTTC | CASSQVVGGGAGEQYF
many | TRBJ1-2 | TRBD1 | TRBV20-1 | TGCAGTGCTAGAGACCGGGAGAAATTAGGACAGGGCGTTACTAACTATGGCTACACCTTC | CSARDREKLGQGVTNYGYTF
many | TRBJ1-2 | NA | TRBV18 | TGTGCCAGCTCACCAAAGCGGTACTCCACTAACTATGGCTACACCTTC | CASSPKRYSTNYGYTF
few | TRBJ1-1 | NA | TRBV15 | TGTGCCACCAGCAGGGTGGGACATATGAACACTGAAGCTTTCTTT | CATSRVGHMNTEAFF
many | TRBJ2-1 | TRBD2 | TRBV12-3/TRBV12-4 | TGTGCCAGCAGTTTAGTACTAGCGGGGGGAGATGAGCAGTTCTTC | CASSLVLAGGDEQFF
few | TRBJ1-2 | TRBD1 | TRBV19 | TGTGCCAGCGCGCTTTCTGGGACAGCTAACTATGGCTACACCTTC | CASALSGTANYGYTF
many | TRBJ2-1 | TRBD2 | TRBV20-1 | TGCAGTGCTTTGAGCGGGGTGACGAACAATGAGCAGTTCTTC | CSALSGVTNNEQFF
NA | TRBJ2-1 | TRBD1 | TRBV5-1 | TGCGCCAGCAGAACCAGGACAGGGGGCGTCAATGAGCAGTTCTTC | CASRTRTGGVNEQFF
NA | TRBJ2-4 | NA | TRBV2 | TGTGCCAGCAGGGCCGGGACAGCCAAAAACATTCAGTACTTC | CASRAGTAKNIQYF
many | TRBJ1-1 | NA | TRBV3-1 | TGTGCCAGCAGCCAAAACCGAAGAATGAACACTGAAGCTTTCTTT | CASSQNRRMNTEAFF
many | TRBJ2-1 | TRBD2 | TRBV12-3/TRBV12-4 | TGTGCCAGCAGCGATACTAGCGTTGATGAGCAGTTCTTC | CASSDTSVDEQFF
many | TRBJ2-2 | TRBD1 | TRBV24-1 | TGTGCCACCAGTGAGCCGGGACAGGGGAACACCGGGGAGCTGTTTTTT | CATSEPGQGNTGELFF